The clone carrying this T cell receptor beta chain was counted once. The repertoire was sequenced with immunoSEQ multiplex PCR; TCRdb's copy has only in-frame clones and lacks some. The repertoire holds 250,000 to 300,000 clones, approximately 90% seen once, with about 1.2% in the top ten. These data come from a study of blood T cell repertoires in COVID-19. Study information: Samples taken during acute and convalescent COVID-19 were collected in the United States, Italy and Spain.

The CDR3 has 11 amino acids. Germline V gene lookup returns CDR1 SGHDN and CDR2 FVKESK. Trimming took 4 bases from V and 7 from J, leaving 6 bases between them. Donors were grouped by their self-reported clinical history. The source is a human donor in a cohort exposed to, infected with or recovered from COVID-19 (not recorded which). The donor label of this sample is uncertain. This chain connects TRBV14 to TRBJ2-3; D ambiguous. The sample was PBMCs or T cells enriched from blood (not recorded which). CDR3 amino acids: CASSRANTQYF. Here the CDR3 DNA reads TGTGCCAGCAGCCGAGCGAATACGCAGTATTTT.